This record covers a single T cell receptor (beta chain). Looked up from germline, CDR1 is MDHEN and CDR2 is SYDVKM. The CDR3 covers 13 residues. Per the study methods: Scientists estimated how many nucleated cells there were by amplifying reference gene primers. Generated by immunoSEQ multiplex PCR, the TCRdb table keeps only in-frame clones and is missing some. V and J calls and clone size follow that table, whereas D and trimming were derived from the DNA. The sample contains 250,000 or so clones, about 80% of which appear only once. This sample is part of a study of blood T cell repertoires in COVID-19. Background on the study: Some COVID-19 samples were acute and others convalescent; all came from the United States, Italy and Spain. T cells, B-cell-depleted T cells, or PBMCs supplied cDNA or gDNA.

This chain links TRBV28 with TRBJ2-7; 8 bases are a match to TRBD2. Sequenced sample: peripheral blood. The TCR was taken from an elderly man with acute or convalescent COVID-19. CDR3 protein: CASRGGNAYEQYF. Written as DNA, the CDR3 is TGTGCTTCCCGGGGGGGGAACGCCTACGAGCAGTACTTC.